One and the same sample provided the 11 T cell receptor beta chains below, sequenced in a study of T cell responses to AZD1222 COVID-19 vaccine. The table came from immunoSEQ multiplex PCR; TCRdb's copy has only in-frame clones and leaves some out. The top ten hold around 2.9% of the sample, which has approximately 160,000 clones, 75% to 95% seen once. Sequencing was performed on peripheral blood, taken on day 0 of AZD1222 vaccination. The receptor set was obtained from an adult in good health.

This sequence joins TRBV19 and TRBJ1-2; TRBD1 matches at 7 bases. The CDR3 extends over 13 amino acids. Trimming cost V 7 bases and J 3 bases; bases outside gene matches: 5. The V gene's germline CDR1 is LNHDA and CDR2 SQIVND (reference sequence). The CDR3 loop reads CASTGTAYYGYTF. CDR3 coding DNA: TGTGCCAGTACCGGGACAGCTTACTATGGCTACACCTTC.

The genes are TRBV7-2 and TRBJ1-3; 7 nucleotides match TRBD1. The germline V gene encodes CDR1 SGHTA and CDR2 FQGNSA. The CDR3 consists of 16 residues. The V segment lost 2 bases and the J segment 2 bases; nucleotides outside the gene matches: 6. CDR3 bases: TGTGCCAGCAGCTTACAGGGACAGTCGACTGGAAACACCATATATTTT. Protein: CASSLQGQSTGNTIYF.

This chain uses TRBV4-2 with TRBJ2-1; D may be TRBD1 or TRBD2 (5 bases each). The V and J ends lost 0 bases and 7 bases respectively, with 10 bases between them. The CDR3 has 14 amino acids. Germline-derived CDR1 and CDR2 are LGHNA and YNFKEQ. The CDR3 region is CASSQDPWGNEQFF. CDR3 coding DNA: TGTGCCAGCAGCCAAGACCCTTGGGGGAATGAGCAGTTCTTC.

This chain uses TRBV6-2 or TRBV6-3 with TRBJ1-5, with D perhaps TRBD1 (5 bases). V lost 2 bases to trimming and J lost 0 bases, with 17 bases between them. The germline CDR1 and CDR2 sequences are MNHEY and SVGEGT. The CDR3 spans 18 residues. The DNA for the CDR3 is TGTGCCAGCAGTTACGTTGGCAGGGCCATCCATAGCAATCAGCCCCAGCATTTT. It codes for CASSYVGRAIHSNQPQHF.

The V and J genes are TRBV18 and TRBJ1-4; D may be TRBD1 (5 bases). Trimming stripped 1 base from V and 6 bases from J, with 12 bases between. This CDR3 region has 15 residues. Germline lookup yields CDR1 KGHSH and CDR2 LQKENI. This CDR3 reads CASSPQPGADEKLFF. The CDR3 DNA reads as TGTGCCAGCTCACCACAACCCGGGGCGGATGAAAAACTGTTTTTT.

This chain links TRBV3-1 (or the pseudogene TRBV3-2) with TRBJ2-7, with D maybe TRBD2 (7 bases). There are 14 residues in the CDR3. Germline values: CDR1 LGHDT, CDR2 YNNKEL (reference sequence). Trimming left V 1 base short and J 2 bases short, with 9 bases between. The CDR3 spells CASSQGRGPYEQYF. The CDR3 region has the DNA TGTGCCAGCAGCCAAGGGCGGGGGCCCTACGAGCAGTACTTC.

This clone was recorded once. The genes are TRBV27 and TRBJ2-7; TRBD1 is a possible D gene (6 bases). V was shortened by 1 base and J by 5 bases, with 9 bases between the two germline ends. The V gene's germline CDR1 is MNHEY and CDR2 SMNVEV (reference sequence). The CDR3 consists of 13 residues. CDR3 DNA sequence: TGTGCCAGCAGTTTATATACAGGGCACGAGCAGTACTTC. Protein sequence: CASSLYTGHEQYF.

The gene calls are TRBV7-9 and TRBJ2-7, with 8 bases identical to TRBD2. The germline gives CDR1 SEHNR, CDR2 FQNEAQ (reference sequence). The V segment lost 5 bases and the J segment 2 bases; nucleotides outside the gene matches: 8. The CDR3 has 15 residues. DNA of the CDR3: TGTGCCAGCAGCCGACCGACTAGCGAGACCTACGAGCAGTACTTC. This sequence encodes CASSRPTSETYEQYF.

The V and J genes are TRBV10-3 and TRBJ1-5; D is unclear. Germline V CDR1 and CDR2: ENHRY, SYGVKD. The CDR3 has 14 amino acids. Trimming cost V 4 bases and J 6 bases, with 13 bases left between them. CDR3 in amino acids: CAISASGFAQPQHF. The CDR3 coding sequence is TGTGCCATCAGTGCCTCGGGGTTTGCTCAGCCCCAGCATTTT.

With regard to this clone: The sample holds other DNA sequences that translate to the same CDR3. The CDR3 is CASSQVQANSPLHF. The CDR3 DNA reads TGCGCCAGCAGCCAAGTCCAGGCAAATTCACCCCTCCACTTT. J is TRBJ1-6 and V is TRBV4-3; unclear D gene. Germline CDR1 is LGHNA and CDR2 is YSLEER. This CDR3 is 14 amino acids long. V dropped 1 base and J dropped 7 bases, with 8 bases sitting between them.

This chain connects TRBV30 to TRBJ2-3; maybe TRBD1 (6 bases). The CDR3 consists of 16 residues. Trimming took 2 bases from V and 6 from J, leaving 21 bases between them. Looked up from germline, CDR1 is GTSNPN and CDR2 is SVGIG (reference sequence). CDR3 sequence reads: CAWSTGQNLKADTQYF. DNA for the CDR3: TGTGCCTGGAGTACCGGACAGAACCTTAAAGCGGATACGCAGTATTTT.